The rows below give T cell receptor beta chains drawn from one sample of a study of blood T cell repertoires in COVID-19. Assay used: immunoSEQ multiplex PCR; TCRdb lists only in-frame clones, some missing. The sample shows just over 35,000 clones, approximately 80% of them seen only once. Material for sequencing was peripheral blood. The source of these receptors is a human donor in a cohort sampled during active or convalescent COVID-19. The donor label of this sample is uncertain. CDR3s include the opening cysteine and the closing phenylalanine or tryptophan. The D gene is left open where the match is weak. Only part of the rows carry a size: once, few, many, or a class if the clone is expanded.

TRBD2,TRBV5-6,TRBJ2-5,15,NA,CASSPAAGVGETQYF,TGTGCCAGCAGCCCCGCAGCGGGAGTTGGGGAGACCCAGTACTTC
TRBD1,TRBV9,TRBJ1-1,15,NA,CASSEDRGMGTEAFF,TGTGCCAGCAGCGAGGACAGGGGCATGGGGACTGAAGCTTTCTTT
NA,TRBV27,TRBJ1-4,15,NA,CASRLGASANEKLFF,TGTGCCAGCAGGTTAGGGGCGTCGGCTAATGAAAAACTGTTTTTT
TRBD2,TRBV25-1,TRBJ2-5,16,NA,CASSEFAGGLLETQYF,TGTGCCAGCAGTGAATTCGCGGGGGGGCTTTTAGAGACCCAGTACTTC
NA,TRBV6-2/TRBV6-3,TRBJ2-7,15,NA,CASSPTGILSYEQYF,TGTGCCAGCAGCCCAACGGGGATCCTCTCCTACGAGCAGTACTTC
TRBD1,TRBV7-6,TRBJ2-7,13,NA,CASSAGTGGEQYF,TGTGCCAGCAGCGCAGGGACAGGAGGGGAGCAGTACTTC
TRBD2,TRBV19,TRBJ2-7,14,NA,CASRSGGGPHEQYF,TGTGCCAGTAGGAGTGGGGGAGGGCCCCACGAGCAGTACTTC
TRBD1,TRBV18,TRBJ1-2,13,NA,CASSPDRDYGYTF,TGTGCCAGCTCACCAGACAGGGACTATGGCTACACCTTC
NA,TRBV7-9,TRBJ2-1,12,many,CANGRDYNEQFF,TGTGCCAATGGGCGGGATTACAATGAGCAGTTCTTC
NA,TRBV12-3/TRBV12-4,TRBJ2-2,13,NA,CASSLGGTGELFF,TGTGCCAGCAGTCTCGGGGGAACCGGGGAGCTGTTTTTT
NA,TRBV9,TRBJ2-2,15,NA,CASSPREANTGELFF,TGTGCCAGCAGCCCACGGGAAGCAAACACCGGGGAGCTGTTTTTT
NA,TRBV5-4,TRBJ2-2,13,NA,CASSSSRGGELFF,TGTGCCAGCAGCTCTTCCCGGGGAGGGGAGCTGTTTTTT
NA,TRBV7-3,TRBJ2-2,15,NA,CASSLTLRGNGELFF,TGTGCCAGCAGCTTAACGCTCAGGGGTAACGGGGAGCTGTTTTTT
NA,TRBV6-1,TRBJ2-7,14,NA,CASSEGRGAYEQYF,TGTGCCAGCAGTGAAGGCAGGGGCGCCTACGAGCAGTACTTC
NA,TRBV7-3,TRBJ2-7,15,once,CASSSSAGPLREQYF,TGTGCCAGCAGCTCGTCTGCGGGACCCCTTCGCGAGCAGTACTTC
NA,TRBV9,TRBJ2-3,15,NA,CASTPLAPSTDTQYF,TGTGCCAGCACCCCCCTAGCGCCTAGCACAGATACGCAGTATTTT
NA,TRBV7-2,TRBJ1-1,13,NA,CASSLQGNTEAFF,TGTGCCAGCAGCTTACAGGGGAACACTGAAGCTTTCTTT
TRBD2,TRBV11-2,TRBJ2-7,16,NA,CASSLNMAGVSYEQYF,TGTGCCAGCAGCTTGAATATGGCGGGGGTCTCCTACGAGCAGTACTTC
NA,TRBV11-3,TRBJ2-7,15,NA,CASSLVAVGSYEQYF,TGTGCCAGCAGCTTAGTGGCCGTCGGGTCCTACGAGCAGTACTTC
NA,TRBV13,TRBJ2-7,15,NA,CASSIQGSHSYEQYF,TGTGCCAGCAGCATACAGGGAAGTCATTCCTACGAGCAGTACTTC
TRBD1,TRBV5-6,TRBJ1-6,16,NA,CASSSRDRGYNSPLHF,TGTGCCAGCAGCTCCCGGGACAGGGGCTATAATTCACCCCTCCACTTT
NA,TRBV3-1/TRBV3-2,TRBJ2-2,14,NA,CASARESDTGELFF,TGTGCCAGCGCCCGGGAGTCGGACACCGGGGAGCTGTTTTTT
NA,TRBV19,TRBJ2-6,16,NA,CASSIGASSGANVLTF,TGTGCCAGTAGTATTGGAGCCAGCTCTGGGGCCAACGTCCTGACTTTC
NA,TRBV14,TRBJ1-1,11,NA,CASSKTPEAFF,TGTGCCAGCAGCAAGACACCTGAAGCTTTCTTT
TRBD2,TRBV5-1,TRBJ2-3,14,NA,CASSLVAGVDTQYF,TGCGCCAGCAGCTTAGTAGCGGGAGTAGATACGCAGTATTTT
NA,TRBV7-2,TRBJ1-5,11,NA,CASSGEGPQHF,TGTGCCAGCAGCGGGGAGGGGCCCCAGCATTTT
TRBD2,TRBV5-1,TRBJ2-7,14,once,CASRAGTSSYEQYF,TGCGCCAGCAGGGCCGGGACTAGCTCCTACGAGCAGTACTTC
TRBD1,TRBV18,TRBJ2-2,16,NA,CASSLGTGGNTGELFF,TGTGCCAGCTCACTAGGGACAGGAGGAAACACCGGGGAGCTGTTTTTT
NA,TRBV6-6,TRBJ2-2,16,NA,CASSYSGGGNVGELFF,TGTGCCAGCAGTTACTCAGGAGGGGGCAACGTCGGGGAGCTGTTTTTT
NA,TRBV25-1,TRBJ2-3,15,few,CASTWGSRPADTQYF,TGTGCCAGCACTTGGGGCAGTCGACCAGCGGATACGCAGTATTTT
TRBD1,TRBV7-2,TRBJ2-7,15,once,CASSLVPGGAHEQYF,TGTGCCAGCAGCTTAGTTCCAGGGGGCGCCCACGAGCAGTACTTC
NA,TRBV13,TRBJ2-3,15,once,CASSLGGGPGNTQYF,TGTGCCAGCAGCTTAGGTGGAGGGCCAGGAAATACGCAGTATTTT
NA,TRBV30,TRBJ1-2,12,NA,CAWSKRPNGYTF,TGTGCCTGGAGTAAGCGCCCAAACGGCTACACCTTC
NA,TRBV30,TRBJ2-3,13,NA,CAGGDRLADTQYF,TGTGCCGGCGGCGACAGGCTGGCAGATACGCAGTATTTT
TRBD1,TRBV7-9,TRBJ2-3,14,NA,CASSLTGGTDTQYF,TGTGCCAGCAGCTTGACAGGGGGGACAGATACGCAGTATTTT
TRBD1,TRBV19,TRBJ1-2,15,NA,CASSIQEGAGYGYTF,TGTGCCAGTAGTATACAGGAGGGGGCAGGGTATGGCTACACCTTC
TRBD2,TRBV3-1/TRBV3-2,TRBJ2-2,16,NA,CASSQGLAGYTGELFF,TGTGCCAGCAGCCAAGGACTAGCGGGCTACACCGGGGAGCTGTTTTTT
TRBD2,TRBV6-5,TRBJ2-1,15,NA,CASDGESSGKDEQFF,TGTGCCAGCGATGGGGAGTCTAGCGGGAAGGATGAGCAGTTCTTC
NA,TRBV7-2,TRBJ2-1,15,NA,CASSLGGLVADEQFF,TGTGCCAGCAGCTTAGGGGGGCTAGTAGCCGATGAGCAGTTCTTC
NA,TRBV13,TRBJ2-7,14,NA,CASIIRGAFYEQYF,TGTGCCAGCATCATCAGGGGCGCCTTCTACGAGCAGTACTTC
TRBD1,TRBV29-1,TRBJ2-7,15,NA,CSVVGGQGVAYEQYF,TGCAGCGTTGTGGGCGGACAGGGGGTGGCCTACGAGCAGTACTTC
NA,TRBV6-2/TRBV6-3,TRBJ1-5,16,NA,CASSASRGMRNQPQHF,TGTGCCAGCAGCGCCTCTAGAGGAATGCGCAATCAGCCCCAGCATTTT
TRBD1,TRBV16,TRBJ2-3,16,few,CASSRTTGERTDTQYF,TGTGCCAGCAGCCGAACGACAGGGGAAAGGACAGATACGCAGTATTTT
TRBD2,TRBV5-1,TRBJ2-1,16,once,CASSLTSGPSYNEQFF,TGCGCCAGCAGCTTGACTAGCGGGCCTTCCTACAATGAGCAGTTCTTC
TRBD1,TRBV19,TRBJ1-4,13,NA,CASRTGEFGKLFF,TGTGCCAGTAGGACAGGGGAGTTCGGCAAACTGTTTTTT
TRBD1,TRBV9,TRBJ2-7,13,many,CASSGQGAYEQYF,TGTGCCAGCAGCGGACAGGGGGCCTACGAGCAGTACTTC
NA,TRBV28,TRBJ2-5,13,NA,CASGIRQQETQYF,TGTGCCAGCGGAATAAGACAGCAAGAGACCCAGTACTTC
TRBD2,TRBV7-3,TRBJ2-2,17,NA,CASSPGLASSGTGELFF,TGTGCCAGCAGCCCCGGACTAGCGAGTAGCGGGACCGGGGAGCTGTTTTTT
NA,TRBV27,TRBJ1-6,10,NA,CASSSGPLHF,TGTGCCAGCTCTTCAGGACCCCTCCACTTT
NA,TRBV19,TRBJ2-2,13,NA,CASKRRDTGELFF,TGTGCCAGTAAAAGACGGGACACCGGGGAGCTGTTTTTT
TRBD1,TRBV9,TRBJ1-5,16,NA,CASAPGQGAANQPQHF,TGTGCCAGCGCCCCGGGACAGGGGGCGGCCAATCAGCCCCAGCATTTT